These 30 T cell receptor beta chains came from one sample sequenced in a study of OX40 agonist ivuxolimab in advanced cancers. Data came from immunoSEQ multiplex PCR; TCRdb stores just in-frame clones and leaves some out. The repertoire holds 11,000 to 15,000 clones, with about 75% as singletons. The specimen comprised CD4+ or CD8+ T cells sorted from blood, sampled in a trial of the OX40 agonist ivuxolimab. These receptors came from an adult with an advanced solid tumor such as melanoma, head and neck, liver or kidney cancer.

The chain uses TRBV6-1 and TRBJ1-6; 10 bases are a match to TRBD1. Germline CDR1 MNHNS, CDR2 SASEGT. Losses at the gene ends were 10 bases for V and 9 bases for J; bases not matched to a gene: 12. The CDR3 contains 15 residues. The DNA of the CDR3 is TGTGCCATCCCCCATTACGGGACAGGGGTTTCACCCCTCCACTTT. It translates to CAIPHYGTGVSPLHF.

This clone has just one count. The chain links TRBV25-1 to TRBJ1-2; D might be TRBD1 (5 bases). Germline V CDR1 and CDR2: MGHDK, SYGVNS. V gave up 5 bases and J gave up 8 bases, with 12 bases separating them. This CDR3 has 12 amino acids. CDR3 sequence (DNA): TGTGCCAGCAGTTACGGGGGGGAGGGCTACACCTTC. It specifies CASSYGGEGYTF.

The chain is built from TRBV7-8 and TRBJ2-1; D might be TRBD1 (5 bases). V dropped 3 bases and J dropped 6 bases, with 12 bases sitting between them. In germline, CDR1 is SGHVS, CDR2 FQNEAQ. CDR3 length: 14 residues. This CDR3 reads CASSFAQAFNEQFF. The CDR3, as DNA: TGTGCCAGCAGCTTTGCACAGGCGTTCAATGAGCAGTTCTTC.

The chain employs TRBV11-2 and TRBJ1-1, with D hard to call. In germline, CDR1 is SGHAT, CDR2 FQNNGV. This CDR3 has 13 residues. V lost 10 bases and J lost 1, with 13 bases in between. The CDR3 DNA reads as TGTGCCATAAGAGAGAGAGGGAACACTGAAGCTTTCTTT. Its translation: CAIRERGNTEAFF.

This rearrangement joins TRBV11-2 to TRBJ2-3, with D possibly TRBD1 on 5 matching bases. The CDR3 has 14 residues. Germline values: CDR1 SGHAT, CDR2 FQNNGV. V dropped 4 bases and J dropped 3 bases, with 11 bases sitting between them. The chain's CDR3 is CASSSPGQTDTQYF. The CDR3 DNA sequence: TGTGCCAGCAGCTCTCCCGGACAAACAGATACGCAGTATTTT.

The chain joins TRBV5-1 to TRBJ1-1; no clear D. The CDR3 covers 15 residues. CDR1 and CDR2 from the germline V gene are SGHRS and YFSETQ. With 4 bases removed from V and 1 base from J, the gap between germline ends came to 14 bases. The CDR3, as DNA: TGCGCCAGCAGCCACAAGACGGGCCAGAACACTGAAGCTTTCTTT. Translated, it gives CASSHKTGQNTEAFF.

This chain uses TRBV18 with TRBJ2-1; D unresolved. Trimming took 3 bases from V and 4 from J, leaving 7 bases between them. This CDR3 region has 13 residues. The germline gives CDR1 KGHSH, CDR2 LQKENI. The CDR3 spells CASSPDGYNEQFF. In DNA, the CDR3 is TGTGCCAGCTCACCCGACGGTTACAATGAGCAGTTCTTC.

V gene TRBV23-1 combines with J gene TRBJ2-2; D not certain. TRBV23-1 carries the ORF label, with uncertain function. The CDR3 is made up of 17 amino acids. Trimming removed 6 bases at V and 0 bases at J, with 17 bases between. The CDR3 coding sequence is TGCGCCAGCAGCACTTCCAGGTTCTTACCGAACACCGGGGAGCTGTTTTTT. Translation gives CASSTSRFLPNTGELFF.

This clone was found once. V is TRBV11-3 and J is TRBJ2-1; the D gene is possibly TRBD1 (5 bases). The CDR3 extends over 16 amino acids. Deletions cut 1 base from V and 2 bases from J, with 12 bases between. The germline V gene encodes CDR1 SGHNT and CDR2 YENEEA. In DNA form, the CDR3 reads TGTGCCAGCAGCTTAGGCAGGGATGTAGCCTACAATGAGCAGTTCTTC. It specifies CASSLGRDVAYNEQFF.

The V call is TRBV18, the J call TRBJ2-7; D is ambiguous. Germline-derived CDR1 and CDR2 are KGHSH and LQKENI. The V and J ends lost 0 bases and 5 bases respectively, with 8 bases between them. The CDR3 is made up of 13 amino acids. This chain's CDR3 is CASSPPGEHEQYF. CDR3 nucleotide sequence: TGTGCCAGCTCACCACCGGGCGAGCACGAGCAGTACTTC. Full variable domain (missing parts from reference TRBV18 and TRBJ2-7): NAGVMQNPRHLVRRRGQEARLRCSPMKGHSHVYWYRQLPEEGLKFMVYLQKENIIDESGMPKERFSAEFPKEGPSILRIQQVVRGDSAAYFCASSPPGEHEQYFGPGTRLTVT.

Comment on this clone: The junction departs from the called germline gene at one end, perhaps through a read error. This chain connects TRBV11-2 to TRBJ2-5; D perhaps matches TRBD2 (7 bases). The CDR3 spans 16 residues. The germline CDR1 and CDR2 sequences are SGHAT and FQNNGV. CDR3 protein: CASTLGEGGSQETQYF. The CDR3 DNA reads as TGTGCCAGCACCTTAGGGGAGGGGGGTAGCCAAGAGACCCAGTACTTC.

This chain links TRBV7-9 with TRBJ2-1; D remains ambiguous. Germline CDR1 reads SEHNR; CDR2 reads FQNEAQ (reference sequence). There are 11 residues in the CDR3. The V and J ends lost 7 bases and 12 bases respectively, with 13 bases between them. Here the CDR3 reads CASTPDVGQFF. The CDR3 nucleotides read TGTGCCAGCACCCCCGACGTAGGGCAGTTCTTC.

This clone is classed as medium-sized. The rearrangement links TRBV27 to TRBJ1-1, with D tentatively TRBD1 (5 bases). The CDR3 consists of 14 residues. Germline V gives CDR1 MNHEY, CDR2 SMNVEV (reference sequence). V was trimmed by 5 bases and J by 2 bases, leaving 12 bases between them. CDR3 bases: TGTGCCAGCAGTCCCTTGACAGCCAACACTGAAGCTTTCTTT. Translating gives CASSPLTANTEAFF.

V gene TRBV7-9 combines with J gene TRBJ2-7; no clear D. Germline loops: CDR1 SEHNR, CDR2 FQNEAQ (reference sequence). This CDR3 comprises 14 residues. V was pared by 1 base and J by 0 bases, with 7 bases between. The CDR3 coding sequence is TGTGCCAGCAGCTTAGGTACCTCCTCCTACGAGCAGTACTTC. Its translation is CASSLGTSSYEQYF.

This chain uses TRBV10-3 with TRBJ1-2, with no clear D. CDR1 and CDR2 from the germline V gene are ENHRY and SYGVKD. V was pared by 11 bases and J by 6 bases, with 19 bases between. The CDR3 consists of 13 residues. The CDR3 loop is CASKPPARDGYTF. Written as DNA, the CDR3 is TGTGCCTCAAAGCCCCCAGCCCGGGATGGCTACACCTTC.

Comment on this clone: Its ends do not fully match the called genes, so a read error is possible. This rearrangement joins TRBV13 to TRBJ2-5; 7 bases match TRBD1. This CDR3 has 17 residues. The germline gives CDR1 PRHDT, CDR2 FYEKMQ (reference sequence). Here the CDR3 DNA reads TGTGCCAGCGGCTTTAATACCCCACCGACAGGGCAAGAGACCCAGTACTTC. It encodes CASGFNTPPTGQETQYF.

V gene TRBV2 combines with J gene TRBJ1-2; D is undetermined. Germline V CDR1 and CDR2: SNHLY, FYNNEI. V gave up 0 bases and J gave up 2 bases, with 10 bases separating them. The CDR3 contains 15 residues. CDR3 in DNA: TGTGCCAGCAGTGAAGCAGGAAGGGCCAACTATGGCTACACCTTC. Translating gives CASSEAGRANYGYTF.

V gene TRBV19 combines with J gene TRBJ1-2, with D hard to call. This CDR3 has 15 amino acids. The ends were cut back, 7 bases at V and 2 bases at J, with 17 bases in the middle. Germline CDR1 is LNHDA and CDR2 is SQIVND (reference sequence). CDR3 sequence (DNA): TGTGCCAGTAAAGAAGAGTTCGGCAAGAACTATGGCTACACCTTC. This translates into CASKEEFGKNYGYTF.

This chain joins TRBV29-1 and TRBJ1-2, with D hard to call. Per germline, CDR1 SQVTM and CDR2 ANQGSEA. Between the trimmed V and J ends, which lost 3 bases and 4 bases, there was a span of 0 bases. The CDR3 is made up of 9 amino acids. CDR3 in amino acids: CSVDYGYTF. The DNA for the CDR3 is TGCAGCGTTGACTATGGCTACACCTTC.

V and J are TRBV28 and TRBJ2-7, with 7 positions matching TRBD2. V trimming: 3 bases; J trimming: 0 bases; junction bases outside the gene matches: 5. Germline V gene lookup returns CDR1 MDHEN and CDR2 SYDVKM. The CDR3 covers 15 residues. The CDR3 region is CASSLGRGSSYEQYF. The CDR3 DNA reads TGTGCCAGCAGTTTGGGGCGGGGGAGCTCCTACGAGCAGTACTTC.

The rearrangement links TRBV6-5 to TRBJ2-1, with 7 bases fitting TRBD2. Trimming took 0 bases from V and 6 from J; bases not matched to a gene: 2. Germline CDR1 is MNHEY and CDR2 is SVGAGI. The CDR3 is 14 amino acids. In DNA form, the CDR3 reads TGTGCCAGCAGTTACTCGTCTAGCGGCAATGAGCAGTTCTTC. This encodes CASSYSSSGNEQFF.

The rearrangement links TRBV2 to TRBJ1-1; no definite D call. Germline CDR1 and CDR2: SNHLY and FYNNEI. This CDR3 contains 13 residues. Trimming shortened V by 2 bases and J by 0 bases, and 4 bases separated the two germline ends. The CDR3, as DNA: TGTGCCAGCAGTGAAATACTGAACACTGAAGCTTTCTTT. It encodes CASSEILNTEAFF.

The chain carries TRBV4-3 and TRBJ2-3; 8 positions agree with TRBD2. This CDR3 is 15 amino acids long. CDR1 is LGHNA, CDR2 YSLEER, per germline. V was clipped by 5 bases and J by 6 bases; unmatched bases: 10. The CDR3 sequence: CASSAIAGRWDTQYF. The CDR3 coding sequence is TGCGCCAGCAGCGCTATAGCGGGGAGATGGGATACGCAGTATTTT.

The chain carries TRBV7-9 and TRBJ1-2; tentatively, D is TRBD1 (5 bases). Germline assignment: CDR1 SEHNR and CDR2 FQNEAQ (reference sequence). The CDR3 consists of 15 residues. V was trimmed by 1 base and J by 3 bases, leaving 12 bases between them. The CDR3 DNA reads TGTGCCAGCAGCTTAGGGGGCCAGGAGGACTATGGCTACACCTTC. Amino acids: CASSLGGQEDYGYTF.

The chain carries TRBV2 and TRBJ2-1, with 7 bases that match TRBD1. Germline V CDR1 and CDR2: SNHLY, FYNNEI. The CDR3 loop spans 18 amino acids. V lost 2 bases and J lost 6; bases outside the gene matches: 16. The CDR3 region is CASSEQPYTGTEVNEQFF. The CDR3 region has the DNA TGTGCCAGCAGTGAACAACCTTATACCGGGACAGAAGTCAATGAGCAGTTCTTC.

The gene calls are TRBV29-1 and TRBJ2-7, with 7 bases that match TRBD2. Germline V gene lookup returns CDR1 SQVTM and CDR2 ANQGSEA. V lost 6 bases to trimming and J lost 7 bases; unmatched junction nucleotides: 9. This CDR3 comprises 12 residues. The DNA of the CDR3 is TGCAGCGTCGAGGGAGGGAGGGAGGAGCAGTACTTC. Encoded protein: CSVEGGREEQYF.

The rearrangement links TRBV27 to TRBJ1-4; TRBD1 might be the D (5 bases). Germline V lookup: CDR1 MNHEY, CDR2 SMNVEV (reference sequence). V gave up 6 bases and J gave up 5 bases, with 16 bases separating them. CDR3 length equals 15 residues. Here the CDR3 DNA reads TGTGCCAGCAGACTAATATCCCGGGACAATGAAAAACTGTTTTTT. Translated: CASRLISRDNEKLFF.

The chain has TRBV9 and TRBJ2-7; D is undetermined. In germline, CDR1 is SGDLS, CDR2 YYNGEE. This CDR3 region has 14 residues. Between the trimmed V and J ends, which lost 0 bases and 5 bases, there was a span of 12 bases. CDR3 coding DNA: TGTGCCAGCAGCGTAGCAGTAGGTGGTGACGAGCAGTACTTC. As protein: CASSVAVGGDEQYF.

The chain has TRBV11-2 and TRBJ2-1, with 8 bases aligning to TRBD1. The V gene end was trimmed by 5 bases and the J gene end by 5 bases; junction bases not matched to a gene: 14. Germline CDR1 is SGHAT and CDR2 is FQNNGV. The CDR3 is 17 amino acids. This CDR3 is CASSRQTGGEFDNEQFF. CDR3 nucleotide sequence: TGTGCCAGCAGCCGCCAAACAGGGGGAGAGTTTGACAATGAGCAGTTCTTC.

The gene calls are TRBV13 and TRBJ1-4; D not certain. The length of the CDR3 is 13 residues. Germline V CDR1 and CDR2: PRHDT, FYEKMQ (reference sequence). V was cut by 5 bases and J by 7 bases, with 11 bases left in between. DNA of the CDR3: TGTGCCAGCAGCCTATCGGTGGTTGAAAAACTGTTTTTT. It specifies CASSLSVVEKLFF.